Following are 19 T cell receptor beta chains from one sample sequenced in a study of cytotoxic CD8 clonotypes in ibrutinib-treated CLL. Assay: immunoSEQ multiplex PCR; the TCRdb copy retains only in-frame clones and omits some. The sample includes about 160,000 clones, about 84% of them seen just once. Sequenced material: PBMCs, taken after 24 months of ibrutinib treatment. These receptors came from a human donor with chronic lymphocytic leukemia.

J is TRBJ2-3 and V is TRBV28, with D maybe TRBD2 (7 bases). V shed 7 bases and J shed 2 bases, with 16 bases lying between them. The germline V gene encodes CDR1 MDHEN and CDR2 SYDVKM. The CDR3 contains 15 residues. CDR3 loop: CASKTGGLVTDTQYF. CDR3 DNA: TGTGCCAGCAAAACGGGGGGCCTGGTCACAGATACGCAGTATTTT.

This sequence joins TRBV5-5 and TRBJ1-6; 7 bases map to TRBD1. V trimming: 5 bases; J trimming: 7 bases; junction bases outside the gene matches: 9. Per germline, CDR1 SGHKS and CDR2 YYEKEE (reference sequence). The CDR3 consists of 15 residues. In nucleotides, the CDR3 is TGTGCCAGCAGTTCCCGGACAGGCCACAATTCACCCCTCCACTTT. It translates to CASSSRTGHNSPLHF.

V and J are TRBV6-1 and TRBJ1-2; the D is unclear. Per germline, CDR1 MNHNS and CDR2 SASEGT. The V end lost 5 bases, the J end lost 3 bases, and 1 base lay between the germline ends. CDR3 length: 10 amino acids. The DNA for the CDR3 is TGTGCCAGCAGTCACTATGGCTACACCTTC. This translates into CASSHYGYTF.

The sample holds one count of this clone. The chain links TRBV7-9 to TRBJ2-1; D is uncertain. This CDR3 is 13 amino acids long. Germline assignment: CDR1 SEHNR and CDR2 FQNEAQ (reference sequence). V lost 5 bases and J 7 bases, leaving 12 bases between the germline ends. In nucleotides, the CDR3 is TGTGCCAGCAGCGAGCTAGGAACGAATGAGCAGTTCTTC. As protein: CASSELGTNEQFF.

The rearrangement links TRBV4-2 to TRBJ2-3; maybe TRBD2 (5 bases). Trimming removed 1 base from V and 4 bases from J, with 9 bases in between. There are 14 residues in the CDR3. Germline assignment: CDR1 LGHNA and CDR2 YNFKEQ. CDR3 loop: CASSQGPGSDTQYF. The DNA of the CDR3 is TGTGCCAGCAGCCAAGGCCCGGGATCAGATACGCAGTATTTT.

The gene calls are TRBV5-1 and TRBJ1-6; D remains unclear. Germline CDR1 reads SGHRS; CDR2 reads YFSETQ. Deletions cut 4 bases from V and 7 bases from J, with 15 bases between. This CDR3 has 15 amino acids. Here the CDR3 DNA reads TGCGCCAGCAGCGTCCGGGAGGACGGGAATTCACCCCTCCACTTT. It yields the protein CASSVREDGNSPLHF.

The CDR3, as DNA: TGCGCCAGCAGCCAAGAAAGGGACGGACCCTACGAGCAGTACTTC. It yields the protein CASSQERDGPYEQYF. The rearrangement uses TRBV4-1 and TRBJ2-7, with D possibly being TRBD1 or TRBD2 (5 bases each). Trimming left V 0 bases short and J 2 bases short, with 11 bases between. The CDR3 is 15 amino acids. Per the germline V gene, CDR1 is MGHRA and CDR2 is YSYEKL.

This clone was seen a handful of times. This chain links TRBV14 with TRBJ2-3; 7 bases are a match to TRBD1. V was pared by 4 bases and J by 7 bases, with 11 bases of the junction left unmatched. The CDR3 spans 15 residues. The germline V gene has CDR1 SGHDN and CDR2 FVKESK. In DNA, the CDR3 is TGTGCCAGCAGCCGAGTCAGACAGGGCATAAATACGCAGTATTTT. Translated: CASSRVRQGINTQYF.

This chain joins TRBV11-3 and TRBJ1-1, with 7 positions matching TRBD1. V trimming: 5 bases; J trimming: 4 bases; junction bases outside the gene matches: 10. Germline V gives CDR1 SGHNT, CDR2 YENEEA. CDR3 length equals 15 residues. The CDR3, as DNA: TGTGCCAGCAGCCAATGGTCCGGGACAGTCACTGAAGCTTTCTTT. Translated: CASSQWSGTVTEAFF.

The chain recombines TRBV9 with TRBJ1-1; D unresolved. The CDR3 loop spans 14 amino acids. CDR1 and CDR2 from the germline V gene are SGDLS and YYNGEE. The V end lost 0 bases, the J end lost 1 base, and 7 bases lay between the germline ends. The CDR3: CASSVVRQNTEAFF. For the CDR3, the DNA is TGTGCCAGCAGCGTAGTTAGGCAGAACACTGAAGCTTTCTTT.

The chain employs TRBV9 and TRBJ2-7, with D unclear. V was trimmed by 0 bases and J by 0 bases, leaving 7 bases between them. This CDR3 comprises 14 residues. Germline CDR1 is SGDLS and CDR2 is YYNGEE. CDR3 DNA: TGTGCCAGCAGCGTAGGGCTGGGCTCCTACGAGCAGTACTTC. This codes for CASSVGLGSYEQYF.

The gene calls are TRBV5-6 and TRBJ2-5; D might be TRBD1 (5 bases). Trimming took off 1 base at V and 5 bases at J, with 6 bases between the two ends. Germline CDR1 SGHDT, CDR2 YYEEEE. The CDR3 has 12 amino acids. The CDR3 region is CASSLQGETQYF. CDR3 sequence (DNA): TGTGCCAGCAGCTTGCAGGGTGAGACCCAGTACTTC.

With respect to this clone: This CDR3 is also generated by other DNA sequences in the sample. The genes are TRBV6-5 and TRBJ1-2; D remains unclear. Germline V gives CDR1 MNHEY, CDR2 SVGAGI. This CDR3 has 12 amino acids. Trimming left V 4 bases short and J 2 bases short, with 5 bases between. The CDR3, as DNA: TGTGCCAGCAGTTCCCCGAACTATGGCTACACCTTC. Protein sequence: CASSSPNYGYTF.

With respect to this clone: Different DNA sequences within this sample yield the same CDR3. CDR3 in DNA: TGCGCCAGCAGCCAAGAGTTGGCCAAAAACATTCAGTACTTC. Translating it yields CASSQELAKNIQYF. The gene calls are TRBV4-3 and TRBJ2-4; unclear D gene. Germline values: CDR1 LGHNA, CDR2 YSLEER. Between the trimmed V and J ends, which lost 0 bases and 1 base, there was a span of 4 bases. This CDR3 spans 14 amino acids.

The chain joins TRBV11-2 to TRBJ1-1; D is possibly TRBD1 (5 bases). In germline, CDR1 is SGHAT, CDR2 FQNNGV. The CDR3 is 14 amino acids. V shed 4 bases and J shed 0 bases, with 9 bases lying between them. As DNA, the CDR3 is TGTGCCAGCAGCTCGGCGGGACTGAACACTGAAGCTTTCTTT. Protein product: CASSSAGLNTEAFF.

Only a few counts were recorded for this clone. The CDR3 sequence: CASSLGGDQETQYF. In DNA form, the CDR3 reads TGCGCCAGCAGCTTGGGTGGGGACCAAGAGACCCAGTACTTC. V is TRBV5-1 and J is TRBJ2-5; D not certain. CDR1 is SGHRS, CDR2 YFSETQ, per germline. This CDR3 has 14 amino acids. The V end lost 0 bases, the J end lost 0 bases, and 6 bases lay between the germline ends.

This clone has just one count. The chain couples TRBV10-2 to TRBJ1-2, with D perhaps TRBD1 (5 bases). Germline loops: CDR1 WSHSY, CDR2 SAAADI. This CDR3 spans 14 amino acids. V was cut by 11 bases and J by 5 bases, with 21 bases left in between. This CDR3 is CAASPTRVEYGYTF. Here the CDR3 DNA reads TGCGCCGCCAGTCCCACCAGGGTGGAATATGGCTACACCTTC.

This clone was detected once. The chain carries TRBV5-1 and TRBJ2-5, with 12 bases lining up with TRBD2. This CDR3 has 16 residues. Germline lookup yields CDR1 SGHRS and CDR2 YFSETQ. V lost 0 bases to trimming and J lost 2 bases; unmatched junction nucleotides: 2. The CDR3 loop reads CASSLELAGGQETQYF. The CDR3 DNA is TGCGCCAGCAGCTTGGAACTAGCGGGAGGACAAGAGACCCAGTACTTC.

The chain links TRBV28 to TRBJ1-3; possible D gene TRBD1, 5 bases. The CDR3 loop spans 15 amino acids. V was shortened by 6 bases and J by 4 bases, with 16 bases between the two germline ends. The germline V gene has CDR1 MDHEN and CDR2 SYDVKM. The CDR3 nucleotides read TGTGCCAGCAGAACCCCTGCGGGGCTCGGAAACACCATATATTTT. Translation: CASRTPAGLGNTIYF.